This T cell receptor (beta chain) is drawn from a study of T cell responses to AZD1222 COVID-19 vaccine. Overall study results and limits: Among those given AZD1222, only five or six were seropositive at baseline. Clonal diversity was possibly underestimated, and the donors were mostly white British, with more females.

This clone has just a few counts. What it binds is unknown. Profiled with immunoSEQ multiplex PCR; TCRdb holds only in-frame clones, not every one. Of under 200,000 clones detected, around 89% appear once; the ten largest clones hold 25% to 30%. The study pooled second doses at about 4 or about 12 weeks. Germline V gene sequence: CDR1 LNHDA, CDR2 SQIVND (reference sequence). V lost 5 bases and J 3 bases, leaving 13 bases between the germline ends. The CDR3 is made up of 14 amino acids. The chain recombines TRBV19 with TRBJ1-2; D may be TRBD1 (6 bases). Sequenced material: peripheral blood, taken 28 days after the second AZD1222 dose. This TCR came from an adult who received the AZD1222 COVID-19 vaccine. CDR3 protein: CASSPRTDYYGYTF. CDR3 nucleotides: TGTGCCAGTAGTCCCCGGACAGACTACTATGGCTACACCTTC.